This T cell receptor (beta chain) is from a study of T cell responses to AZD1222 COVID-19 vaccine. About this clone: Its antigen is not identified.

V lost 5 bases and J 8 bases, leaving 6 bases between the germline ends. This CDR3 comprises 11 residues. The study, taken as a whole, reports: Vaccination with two AZD1222 doses was followed by a rise in Spike-specific TCR breadth and depth.

Using immunoSEQ multiplex PCR, the repertoire was profiled, and TCRdb retains in-frame clones only, with some absent. The sample shows 110,000 to 150,000 clones, 80% to 95% of them seen only once. The specimen was peripheral blood, collected on day 0 of AZD1222 vaccination. The chain links TRBV12-3 or TRBV12-4 to TRBJ1-4, with unresolved D. This TCR was sampled from an adult in good health. In DNA, the CDR3 is TGTGCCAGCAGTACTTGGGAAAAACTGTTTTTT. Its protein is CASSTWEKLFF.